Detailed here is one T cell receptor (beta chain). These data are taken from a study of blood T cell repertoires in COVID-19. Study overall: Samples of COVID-19 (acute and convalescent) were obtained from the United States, Italy and Spain. The analysed material was cDNA or gDNA that came from T cells, B-cell-depleted T cells, or PBMCs.

As processed by the authors: Nucleated cell number was recorded as an estimate derived from reference gene primer amplification. The assay was immunoSEQ multiplex PCR, and TCRdb's table has in-frame clones only and misses some. V and J calls and clone size are given by that table; D and trimming were obtained from the DNA. Of around 200,000 clones in the sample, around nine tenths are singletons; the top ten hold approximately 6.2%. Germline V gives CDR1 LNHDA, CDR2 SQIVND (reference sequence). Between the trimmed V and J ends, which lost 6 bases and 0 bases, there was a span of 11 bases. CDR3 length: 15 residues.

This receptor was identified in a man between 60 and 75 years old who had recovered from COVID-19. The sequenced material came from peripheral blood. The chain combines TRBV19 with TRBJ1-4; maybe TRBD1 (6 bases). The CDR3 region is CASRPRTATNEKLFF. CDR3 coding DNA: TGTGCCAGTAGACCCAGGACAGCAACTAATGAAAAACTGTTTTTT.